The rows below give T cell receptor beta chains drawn from one sample of a study of blood T cell repertoires in COVID-19. This table comes from immunoSEQ multiplex PCR, and its TCRdb copy is limited to in-frame clones, with some not included. The table lists over 60,000 clones, roughly 80% of them singletons. Material: peripheral blood. The receptor source for this set is a man in his fifties or sixties with COVID-19, enrolled during active disease. Both conserved end residues are part of each CDR3. D genes are given only for firm matches. Some rows mark clone size as missing; the rest say once, few, many or name a class of expanded clone.

TRBV9	-	15	TRBJ1-2	-	TGTGCCAGCAGCGTAGGGGTCAGCGCGGACTATGGCTACACCTTC	CASSVGVSADYGYTF
TRBV19	-	14	TRBJ1-5	TRBD1	TGTGCCAGTAGTAGGAGGGGGCCTAATCAGCCCCAGCATTTT	CASSRRGPNQPQHF
TRBV7-9	-	14	TRBJ2-1	TRBD1	TGTGCCAGCAGCCCAGGACAGGGGGACAATGAGCAGTTCTTC	CASSPGQGDNEQFF
TRBV5-1	-	17	TRBJ2-2	TRBD2	TGCGCCAGCAGCGGGGGACTAGCGGGAGGCTACACCGGGGAGCTGTTTTTT	CASSGGLAGGYTGELFF
TRBV25-1	-	17	TRBJ2-4	TRBD1	TGTGCCAGCAGTGACTCCCCCACAGGGGGAACCAAAAACATTCAGTACTTC	CASSDSPTGGTKNIQYF
TRBV20-1	-	11	TRBJ2-5	-	TGCAGTGCTACATCGGGGGAGACCCAGTACTTC	CSATSGETQYF
TRBV2	-	14	TRBJ2-1	-	TGTGCCAGCAGTGGAAGCGGCTTTGGGTATGAGCAGTTCTTC	CASSGSGFGYEQFF
TRBV15	once	15	TRBJ1-2	TRBD1	TGTGCCACCAGCAGAGATCGGGGACAGGCGGATGGCTACACCTTC	CATSRDRGQADGYTF
TRBV28	-	19	TRBJ2-7	TRBD2	TGTGCCAGCAGTTCCCCCCCGGGGGCCGGGACTAGCGGCTCCTACGAGCAGTACTTC	CASSSPPGAGTSGSYEQYF
TRBV30	-	12	TRBJ2-7	TRBD1	TGTGCCTGGGGGACAGGGCCGAGGGAGCAGTACTTC	CAWGTGPREQYF
TRBV6-1	-	13	TRBJ1-4	TRBD1	TGTGCCAGCACGGACAGGGAAGGGGAAAAACTGTTTTTT	CASTDREGEKLFF
TRBV5-1	few	14	TRBJ2-7	TRBD2	TGCGCCAGCAGTGCGGGAGACACCAACTACGAGCAGTACTTC	CASSAGDTNYEQYF
TRBV19	once	11	TRBJ1-1	-	TGTGCCAGTACAGGGAACACTGAAGCTTTCTTT	CASTGNTEAFF
TRBV21-1	few	17	TRBJ2-5	-	TGTGCCAGCAGCGCAGGGACTAGCGGGGGGGCGGGTCAGACCCAGTACTTC	CASSAGTSGGAGQTQYF
TRBV5-6	-	15	TRBJ2-3	-	TGTGCCAGCAGCTTGGTGGCCAGCGGCACAGATACGCAGTATTTT	CASSLVASGTDTQYF
TRBV27	-	14	TRBJ2-1	TRBD2	TGTGCCAGCAGTCAGGGACTAGCGAGGGTTGAGCAGTTCTTC	CASSQGLARVEQFF
TRBV5-1	-	15	TRBJ2-7	TRBD2	TGCGCGTCCTCTTTGACTGGACTAGCTACCTACGAGCAGTACTTC	CASSLTGLATYEQYF